These 24 T cell receptor beta chains share one sample of origin, sequenced in a study of metastatic and nonmetastatic thyroid tumors (dated by TCRdb to the early 2020s). None of the patients had been given any treatment before thyroid surgery. The receptor library was made with PCR. For sequencing, an Illumina HiSeq 4000 was employed. The raw public reads went through TCRdb reprocessing: fastp at Q25, MiXCR clone calling, in-frame beta chains kept. This sample holds roughly 16,000 clones; roughly 32% were observed only once. The top ten hold 10% of the sample. The sequenced material came from blood. The receptors were gathered from a female donor with papillary thyroid cancer or a benign thyroid nodule (not recorded which). Some clones in this sample may be carry-over from other donors' samples.

The CDR3 DNA sequence: TGTGCCAGCAGTGAACGAGAAGGGAGTTATGGCTACACCTTC. Protein: CASSEREGSYGYTF. This chain uses TRBV6-1 with TRBJ1-2; D not resolved. The CDR3 runs 14 residues. Trimming left V 2 bases short and J 5 bases short, with 12 bases between. Per germline, CDR1 MNHNS and CDR2 SASEGT.

This clone is medium-sized within its sample. This chain links TRBV10-3 with TRBJ2-3, with D tentatively TRBD2 (7 bases). Trimming pared 7 bases from V and 5 bases from J, leaving 13 bases between. Looked up from germline, CDR1 is ENHRY and CDR2 is SYGVKD. The CDR3 totals 13 residues. CDR3 amino acids: CAITAGEGDTQYF. DNA for the CDR3: TGTGCCATCACCGCAGGGGAGGGAGATACGCAGTATTTT.

This clone showed up many times. The chain carries TRBV5-1 and TRBJ1-4, with TRBD1 identical over 7 bases. Germline V lookup: CDR1 SGHRS, CDR2 YFSETQ. This CDR3 is 15 amino acids long. With 2 bases clipped from V and 0 bases from J, the junction kept 1 base outside the gene matches. CDR3 coding DNA: TGCGCCAGCAGCTTAACAGGGGCAACTAATGAAAAACTGTTTTTT. Translation: CASSLTGATNEKLFF.

By sample fraction, this clone is medium-sized. The genes are TRBV10-3 and TRBJ1-2, with D unclear. The V gene's germline CDR1 is ENHRY and CDR2 SYGVKD. The CDR3 consists of 11 residues. Trimming removed 2 bases from V and 2 bases from J, with 0 bases in between. CDR3 residues: CAISENYGYTF. For the CDR3, the DNA is TGTGCCATCAGTGAGAACTATGGCTACACCTTC.

This chain links TRBV19 with TRBJ2-1; maybe TRBD1 (7 bases). Per germline, CDR1 LNHDA and CDR2 SQIVND (reference sequence). Trimming took off 2 bases at V and 5 bases at J, with 16 bases between the two ends. The CDR3 contains 16 residues. In nucleotides, the CDR3 is TGTGCCAGTAGTATATACCAGGGGGGCGATGACAATGAGCAGTTCTTC. Its translation: CASSIYQGGDDNEQFF.

In its sample, this clone ranks as medium-sized. The rearrangement joins TRBV6-1 to TRBJ1-5; possibly TRBD1 for D (5 bases). Germline V lookup: CDR1 MNHNS, CDR2 SASEGT. This CDR3 is 13 amino acids long. Trimming pared 5 bases from V and 5 bases from J, leaving 10 bases between. In nucleotides, the CDR3 is TGTGCCAGCAGTTCAGGGTATCATCAGCCCCAGCATTTT. This gives the protein CASSSGYHQPQHF.

V and J are TRBV3-1 and TRBJ1-1; 7 nucleotides align to TRBD1. The germline V gene encodes CDR1 LGHDT and CDR2 YNNKEL (reference sequence). The J segment lost 11 bases and the V segment lost 4 bases, leaving 7 bases of the junction unmatched. The CDR3 is 12 amino acids. The CDR3 nucleotides read TGTGCCAGCAGCCCCGAGACAGGGTGGGCTTTCTTT. Protein sequence: CASSPETGWAFF.

This clone was found many times. V and J are TRBV6-2 or TRBV6-3 and TRBJ2-3; 12 bases agree with TRBD2. Unmatched junction bases numbered 4, after V lost 4 bases and J lost 2 bases. Looked up from germline, CDR1 is MNHEY and CDR2 is SVGEGT. The CDR3 is 16 amino acids. CDR3 sequence (DNA): TGTGCCAGCAGTTCCGGACTAGCGGGGTCCACAGATACGCAGTATTTT. It codes for CASSSGLAGSTDTQYF.

This clone is a singleton in its sample. J is TRBJ2-7 and V is TRBV11-2; maybe TRBD1 (6 bases). The CDR3 runs 12 residues. The V end lost 6 bases, the J end lost 7 bases, and 13 bases lay between the germline ends. The germline V gene encodes CDR1 SGHAT and CDR2 FQNNGV. The CDR3 protein is CASSRTGSEQYF. CDR3 sequence (DNA): TGTGCCAGCAGTCGTACAGGGAGTGAGCAGTACTTC.

The rearrangement joins TRBV28 to TRBJ2-6, with TRBD1 identical over 7 bases. Germline lookup yields CDR1 MDHEN and CDR2 SYDVKM. The CDR3 covers 17 residues. The trim removed 5 bases at V and 1 base at J, leaving 8 bases unmatched. The CDR3 DNA sequence: TGTGCCAGCAGTACCGACAGGGCTGGGTCTGGGGCCAACGTCCTGACTTTC. As protein: CASSTDRAGSGANVLTF.

This clone is judged medium-sized. This chain connects TRBV4-2 to TRBJ2-3; D not certain. The V and J ends lost 4 bases and 3 bases respectively, with 14 bases between them. The CDR3 sequence is 15 residues long. Germline CDR1 LGHNA, CDR2 YNFKEQ. The DNA for the CDR3 is TGTGCCAGCAGCCGCAACTGGGCGGCAACAGATACGCAGTATTTT. It yields the protein CASSRNWAATDTQYF.

Judged by abundance, this clone is medium-sized. The chain uses TRBV27 and TRBJ1-1; TRBD1 agrees at 8 bases. There are 13 residues in the CDR3. The germline V gene has CDR1 MNHEY and CDR2 SMNVEV (reference sequence). V dropped 5 bases and J dropped 7; count of bases not matched to a gene: 6. The CDR3 loop reads CASSLAGTGEAFF. For the CDR3, the DNA is TGTGCCAGCAGTCTCGCCGGGACAGGTGAAGCTTTCTTT.

The chain joins TRBV4-1 to TRBJ1-6; D uncertain. V was clipped by 5 bases and J by 7 bases, with 9 bases between them. The CDR3 loop spans 13 amino acids. Germline V gene sequence: CDR1 MGHRA, CDR2 YSYEKL. The CDR3 nucleotides are TGCGCCAGCAGCATTTACCAGAATTCACCCCTCCACTTT. Encoded protein: CASSIYQNSPLHF.

This clone is termed medium-sized (0.01 to 0.1%). The chain is built from TRBV5-1 and TRBJ2-5, with 7 bases identical to TRBD1. V was clipped by 4 bases and J by 3 bases; unmatched bases: 12. This CDR3 is 16 amino acids long. Germline V gene lookup returns CDR1 SGHRS and CDR2 YFSETQ. The CDR3 spells CASSNTALGQEETQYF. The CDR3 DNA is TGCGCCAGCAGCAACACAGCCCTAGGACAGGAAGAGACCCAGTACTTC. The full variable domain, its missing parts supplied by reference TRBV5-1 and TRBJ2-5, is KAGVTQTPRYLIKTRGQQVTLSCSPISGHRSVSWYQQTPGQGLQFLFEYFSETQRNKGNFPGRFSGRQFSNSRSEMNVSTLELGDSALYLCASSNTALGQEETQYFGPGTRLLVL.

Note on this clone: One junction end disagrees with the germline gene, perhaps due to a read error. V and J are TRBV7-2 and TRBJ2-7; D possibly corresponds to TRBD1 (6 bases). From germline, CDR1 is SGHTA and CDR2 FQGNSA. The CDR3 sequence is 13 residues long. CDR3 bases: TGTGCCAGCATAGTCTCAGGGGTCGGTGAGCATTACTTC. Translated: CASIVSGVGEHYF.

This clone was seen repeatedly, ten times or more. V gene TRBV5-6 combines with J gene TRBJ2-7; D not resolved. V gave up 5 bases and J gave up 2 bases, with 17 bases separating them. The CDR3 runs to 15 residues. CDR1 and CDR2 from the germline V gene are SGHDT and YYEEEE. The chain's CDR3 is CASSPPGGSTYEQYF. CDR3 coding DNA: TGTGCCAGCAGTCCCCCAGGTGGATCCACCTACGAGCAGTACTTC.

CDR3 residues: CASSPRQGWGYGYTF. In DNA, the CDR3 is TGCGCCAGCAGCCCTCGACAGGGTTGGGGCTATGGCTACACCTTC. The chain employs TRBV5-1 and TRBJ1-2, with 7 bases lining up with TRBD1. The germline gives CDR1 SGHRS, CDR2 YFSETQ. V was pared by 4 bases and J by 4 bases, with 10 bases of the junction left unmatched. This CDR3 comprises 15 residues.

This clone occurred many times. The J gene is TRBJ2-3, the V gene TRBV5-1, with unresolved D. The CDR3 is made up of 15 amino acids. Deletions cut 0 bases from V and 1 base from J, with 9 bases between. Per germline, CDR1 SGHRS and CDR2 YFSETQ. DNA of the CDR3: TGCGCCAGCAGCTTGGGTCAACCTCGCACAGATACGCAGTATTTT. Translation gives CASSLGQPRTDTQYF.

This CDR3 reads CASSVEGGAYEQYF. The CDR3 nucleotides read TGTGCCAGCAGCGTAGAAGGGGGCGCGTACGAGCAGTACTTC. The rearrangement links TRBV9 to TRBJ2-7, with TRBD1 identical over 7 bases. The germline CDR1 and CDR2 sequences are SGDLS and YYNGEE. The V and J ends lost 0 bases and 4 bases, in that order; junction bases with no gene match: 4. CDR3 size: 14 residues.

This clone ranks as medium-sized. This sample includes further DNA sequences coding for the same CDR3. The gene calls are TRBV10-3 and TRBJ2-7; weak D call: TRBD1 (6 bases). CDR3 size: 12 residues. Trimming removed 8 bases from V and 2 bases from J, with 10 bases in between. CDR1 ENHRY and CDR2 SYGVKD come from the germline V gene. CDR3 coding DNA: TGTGCCATCGCAGGGGATACCTACGAGCAGTACTTC. Translated, it gives CAIAGDTYEQYF.

The rearrangement links TRBV20-1 to TRBJ1-5; 9 positions agree with TRBD1. Germline CDR1 and CDR2: DFQATT and SNEGSKA (reference sequence). The junction had 5 bases not matched to a gene; V was cut back by 3 bases and J by 5 bases. This CDR3 spans 14 amino acids. This chain's CDR3 is CSASRTGVYQPQHF. CDR3 DNA sequence: TGCAGTGCTAGCAGGACAGGGGTTTATCAGCCCCAGCATTTT.

On this clone: One base away lies a much larger clone, so this may be a sequencing read error. The V call is TRBV11-1, the J call TRBJ2-3; D remains unclear. Germline-derived CDR1 and CDR2 are SGHAT and FQDESV (reference sequence). The CDR3 length is 16 residues. CDR3: CASSLGGQESADMQYF. The CDR3, as DNA: TGTGCCAGCAGCTTAGGCGGCCAGGAAAGCGCAGATATGCAGTATTTT. The whole variable domain, remainder taken from reference TRBV11-1 and TRBJ2-3, is EAEVAQSPRYKITEKSQAVAFWCDPISGHATLYWYRQILGQGPELLVQFQDESVVDDSQLPKDRFSAERLKGVDSTLKIQPAELGDSAMYLCASSLGGQESADMQYFGPGTRLTVL.

This clone has at least ten counts. CDR3 in DNA: TGTGCCAGCAGTCTGGGTCGGGCCACGGCTTTCTTT. It encodes CASSLGRATAFF. The V gene is TRBV28, the J gene TRBJ1-1; D uncertain. Germline V CDR1 and CDR2: MDHEN, SYDVKM. This CDR3 is built from 12 residues. V shed 5 bases and J shed 11 bases, with 15 bases lying between them. The whole variable domain, remainder taken from reference TRBV28 and TRBJ1-1, is DVKVTQSSRYLVKRTGEKVFLECVQDMDHENMFWYRQDPGLGLRLIYFSYDVKMKEKGDIPEGYSVSREKKERFSLILESASTNQTSMYLCASSLGRATAFFGQGTRLTVV.

This clone is medium-sized. This chain joins TRBV30 and TRBJ1-4, with D hard to call. Trimming took 4 bases from V and 3 from J, leaving 3 bases between them. The V gene's germline CDR1 is GTSNPN and CDR2 SVGIG (reference sequence). The CDR3 is 11 amino acids. As DNA, the CDR3 is TGTGCCTGGAATTCTAATGAAAAACTGTTTTTT. Its protein product is CAWNSNEKLFF.